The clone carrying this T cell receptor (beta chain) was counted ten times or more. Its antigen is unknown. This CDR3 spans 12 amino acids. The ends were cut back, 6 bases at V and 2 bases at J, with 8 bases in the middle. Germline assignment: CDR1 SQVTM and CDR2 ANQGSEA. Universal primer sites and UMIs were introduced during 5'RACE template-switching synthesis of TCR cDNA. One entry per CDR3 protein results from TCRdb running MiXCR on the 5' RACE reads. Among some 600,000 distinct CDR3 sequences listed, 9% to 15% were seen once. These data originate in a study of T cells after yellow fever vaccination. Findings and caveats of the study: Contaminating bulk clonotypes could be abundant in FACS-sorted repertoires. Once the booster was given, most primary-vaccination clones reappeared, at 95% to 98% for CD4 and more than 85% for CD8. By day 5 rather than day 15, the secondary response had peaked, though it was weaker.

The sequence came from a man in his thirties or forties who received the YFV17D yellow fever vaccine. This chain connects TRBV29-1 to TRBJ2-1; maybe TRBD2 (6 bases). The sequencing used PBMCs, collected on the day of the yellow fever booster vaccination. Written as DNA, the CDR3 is TGCAGCGTCGCGGGACCCTACAATGAGCAGTTCTTC. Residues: CSVAGPYNEQFF.